This T cell receptor beta chain is drawn from a study of shared clonotypes between healthy human individuals. General study points: Depth of sequencing was expected to influence donor clonotype sharing. What limited the represented genetic and exposure-history diversity was the small number of donors.

Comments on this clone: Its antigen is undetermined.

Germline CDR1 reads SNHLY; CDR2 reads FYNNEI. Trimming removed 5 bases from V and 5 bases from J, with 15 bases in between. This CDR3 has 14 residues. Per sorted-subset replicate PCR, input was 200 to 250 ng DNA, representing around 30,000 T cell genomes. Libraries were prepared by immunoSEQ multiplex PCR; TCRdb keeps only in-frame clonotypes and omits some of them. This table has around 990,000 clones, about 80% appearing once. The chain has TRBV2 and TRBJ2-5; possibly TRBD1 or TRBD2 for D (6 bases each). This clonotype was obtained from a man younger than 30 in good health. Some clones in this sample may be carry-over from other donors' samples. The sample was memory CD4+ T cells from PBMCs. Subset meaning: CD45RA-negative fraction. The CDR3: CASSNLGGPETQYF. The CDR3 DNA reads as TGTGCCAGCAGTAACCTGGGGGGCCCCGAGACCCAGTACTTC. The whole variable domain, filled in from reference TRBV2 and TRBJ2-5, reads EPEVTQTPSHQVTQMGQEVILRCVPISNHLYFYWYRQILGQKVEFLVSFYNNEISEKSEIFDDQFSVERPDGSNFTLKIRSTKLEDSAMYFCASSNLGGPETQYFGPGTRLLVL.